One and the same sample provided the 5 T cell receptor beta chains below, sequenced in a study of T-cell reconstitution after alpha-beta-depleted transplantation in children. Preparing the TCRbeta library involved the use of unique molecular identifiers. A single record per CDR3 protein comes from TCRdb applying MiXCR to the PCR reads. Of about 900,000 distinct CDR3 sequences listed, less than 30% are singletons. The material was PBMCs, mostly from graft donor cells, obtained 360 days after TCRalphabeta/CD19-depleted stem cell transplant. The receptors shown here come from a boy under two years old who had a stem cell transplant for SCID, so the T cells may come from the graft donor.

This clonotype has more than one count but fewer than ten. This chain links TRBV20-1 with TRBJ2-1; 8 nucleotides match TRBD2. V lost 6 bases, J lost 6 bases, and 13 bases stayed unmatched. Germline-derived CDR1 and CDR2 are DFQATT and SNEGSKA (reference sequence). The CDR3 totals 15 residues. DNA of the CDR3: TGCAGTGCCCCAATCGGGAGGGCGCGTCCCAATGAGCAGTTCTTC. Translated, it gives CSAPIGRARPNEQFF.

The chain uses TRBV5-1 and TRBJ2-2; 10 nucleotides line up with TRBD2. CDR1 and CDR2 from the germline V gene are SGHRS and YFSETQ. CDR3 length: 16 residues. J was trimmed by 4 bases and V by 5 bases; bases with no gene match: 8. The CDR3 sequence is CASSSQAGGPTGELFF. The CDR3 DNA is TGCGCCAGCAGTTCTCAAGCGGGGGGGCCCACCGGGGAGCTGTTTTTT.

This clonotype has only a few counts. V is TRBV20-1 and J is TRBJ2-1; a possible D gene is TRBD2 (5 bases). Per germline, CDR1 DFQATT and CDR2 SNEGSKA (reference sequence). The CDR3 contains 15 residues. Trimming cost V 5 bases and J 7 bases, with 21 bases left between them. CDR3 in DNA: TGCAGTGCTCCCTGGCCCGACTCTTCGGGGAATGAGCAGTTCTTC. It codes for CSAPWPDSSGNEQFF.

The sample holds a few counts of this clonotype. The V gene is TRBV28, the J gene TRBJ2-1; 7 bases agree with TRBD1. The CDR3 loop spans 16 amino acids. Germline loops: CDR1 MDHEN, CDR2 SYDVKM. V was clipped by 2 bases and J by 8 bases; unmatched bases: 12. The DNA for the CDR3 is TGTGCCAGCAGTTTAACTCCGGGACAGAGCTTGGATGAGCAGTTCTTC. This encodes CASSLTPGQSLDEQFF.

This clonotype was recorded a few times. V is TRBV28 and J is TRBJ2-5, with D unclear. Trimming took 3 bases from V and 3 from J, leaving 8 bases between them. The CDR3 spans 13 residues. Germline lookup yields CDR1 MDHEN and CDR2 SYDVKM. This CDR3 is CASSFPPEETQYF. CDR3 coding DNA: TGTGCCAGCAGTTTCCCCCCAGAAGAGACCCAGTACTTC.